The 6 T cell receptor beta chains presented below share a single source sample, sequenced in a study of blood T cell repertoires in COVID-19. This table comes from immunoSEQ multiplex PCR, and its TCRdb copy is limited to in-frame clones, with some not included. The sample records some 200,000 clones, about four fifths being singletons. The sequenced material came from PBMCs or T cells enriched from blood (not recorded which). These receptors were collected from a man aged 35 to 55 who had recovered from COVID-19.

The chain is built from TRBV7-3 and TRBJ1-6; 7 bases are shared with TRBD1. Trimming at V came to 0 bases and at J to 1 base, leaving 6 bases not matched to a gene. CDR1 is SGHTA, CDR2 FQGTGA, per germline. The CDR3 loop spans 18 amino acids. CDR3: CASSLTDRVGSYNSPLHF. CDR3 in DNA: TGTGCCAGCAGCTTAACCGACAGGGTGGGTTCCTATAATTCACCCCTCCACTTT.

This clone has just one count. This chain connects TRBV28 to TRBJ1-1, with 8 positions matching TRBD1. Germline CDR1 and CDR2: MDHEN and SYDVKM. The V gene end was trimmed by 5 bases and the J gene end by 1 base; junction bases not matched to a gene: 9. The CDR3 contains 16 residues. CDR3 sequence reads: CASSLDRGAPNTEAFF. In DNA form, the CDR3 reads TGTGCCAGCAGTCTTGACAGGGGTGCCCCGAACACTGAAGCTTTCTTT.

The gene calls are TRBV4-3 and TRBJ1-2; D remains unclear. Germline V gives CDR1 LGHNA, CDR2 YSLEER. The CDR3 length is 15 residues. V gave up 0 bases and J gave up 4 bases, with 12 bases separating them. This CDR3 is CASSQDESGSYGYTF. The CDR3 DNA is TGCGCCAGCAGCCAAGATGAATCGGGAAGCTATGGCTACACCTTC.

This clone occurred once. J is TRBJ1-4 and V is TRBV2; tentative D call: TRBD1 (5 bases). There are 15 residues in the CDR3. Germline CDR1 SNHLY, CDR2 FYNNEI. Trimming shortened V by 1 base and J by 8 bases, and 14 bases separated the two germline ends. Here the CDR3 DNA reads TGTGCCAGCAGTGAAGAGGGTGGGGCCGGCGAAAAACTGTTTTTT. Protein: CASSEEGGAGEKLFF. The full variable domain, with the rest looked up from reference TRBV2 and TRBJ1-4, is EPEVTQTPSHQVTQMGQEVILRCVPISNHLYFYWYRQILGQKVEFLVSFYNNEISEKSEIFDDQFSVERPDGSNFTLKIRSTKLEDSAMYFCASSEEGGAGEKLFFGSGTQLSVL.

The V and J genes are TRBV11-1 and TRBJ2-3; 9 bases fit TRBD1. Germline assignment: CDR1 SGHAT and CDR2 FQDESV (reference sequence). CDR3 length: 15 amino acids. V gave up 7 bases and J gave up 5 bases; unmatched junction bases: 10. The CDR3 protein is CASTDLGQGGDTQYF. The CDR3 bases are TGTGCCAGCACCGACTTGGGACAGGGAGGAGATACGCAGTATTTT.

The chain recombines TRBV2 with TRBJ2-4; 8 bases align to TRBD1. The V segment lost 6 bases and the J segment 0 bases; nucleotides outside the gene matches: 7. The V gene's germline CDR1 is SNHLY and CDR2 FYNNEI. The CDR3 sequence is 16 residues long. The CDR3 bases are TGTGCCAGCAGGGCCGGGACAGGTCTAGCCAAAAACATTCAGTACTTC. It is translated as CASRAGTGLAKNIQYF.